A selection of T cell receptor beta chains follows, all from one sample in a study of technical replicates of blood from a few donors. Sequencing was performed with immunoSEQ multiplex PCR; in TCRdb, only in-frame clones are kept and a portion is missing. Found here are 58,000 or so clones, 86% of them singletons; the top ten hold approximately 5.1%. Sequencing used PBMCs. All receptors derive from a human donor in good health. Some clones in this sample may be carry-over from other donors' samples. Both conserved end residues are part of each CDR3. The D gene is left open where the match is weak. Clone size is given for some rows only: seen once, a few or many times, or a class if the clone is expanded.

.	TRBV19	.	TRBJ1-2	CASLERQENYGYTF	TGTGCCAGTTTAGAACGACAGGAGAACTATGGCTACACCTTC
TRBD2	TRBV4-3	.	TRBJ2-7	CASSQDKGSGLAGGARFEQYF	TGCGCCAGCAGCCAAGATAAAGGGTCGGGACTAGCGGGAGGGGCAAGGTTCGAGCAGTACTTC
.	TRBV5-6	.	TRBJ2-7	CASSLAVRPSYEQYF	TGTGCCAGCAGCTTGGCAGTCAGGCCCTCCTACGAGCAGTACTTC
.	TRBV6-4	.	TRBJ2-3	CASSDKGSTDTQYF	TGTGCCAGCAGTGATAAGGGGTCCACAGATACGCAGTATTTT
.	TRBV5-4	.	TRBJ2-5	CASSPSGVQETQYF	TGTGCCAGCAGCCCCTCCGGGGTCCAAGAGACCCAGTACTTC
.	TRBV30	.	TRBJ1-2	CAWDRTDYGYTF	TGTGCCTGGGACAGGACGGACTATGGCTACACCTTC
.	TRBV6-6	.	TRBJ2-5	CASSLGAQYF	TGTGCCAGCAGTTTAGGGGCCCAGTACTTC
TRBD1	TRBV2	.	TRBJ1-2	CASSVGTGIESYGYTF	TGTGCCAGCAGTGTGGGGACAGGGATTGAGAGCTATGGCTACACCTTC
TRBD1	TRBV11-2	.	TRBJ1-3	CASSLRIGRTGRSGNTIYF	TGTGCCAGCAGCTTAAGGATAGGGAGGACAGGGCGTTCTGGAAACACCATATATTTT
.	TRBV2	.	TRBJ1-1	CASNPIRRGSGNTEAFF	TGTGCCAGCAACCCAATACGAAGAGGGAGTGGGAACACTGAAGCTTTCTTT
TRBD2	TRBV7-9	few	TRBJ2-7	CASSWNSGTSGTRAVEQYF	TGTGCCAGCAGCTGGAACTCCGGGACTAGCGGGACACGGGCGGTCGAGCAGTACTTC
.	TRBV7-2	.	TRBJ1-1	CASSPTGPMGAFF	TGTGCCAGCAGCCCTACAGGGCCCATGGGGGCTTTCTTT
.	TRBV9	.	TRBJ2-1	CASSGGLYNEQFF	TGTGCCAGCAGCGGGGGACTGTACAATGAGCAGTTCTTC
TRBD1	TRBV10-3	.	TRBJ2-6	CAIRVDRGQTGANVLTF	TGTGCCATCAGAGTCGACAGGGGGCAAACTGGGGCCAACGTCCTGACTTTC